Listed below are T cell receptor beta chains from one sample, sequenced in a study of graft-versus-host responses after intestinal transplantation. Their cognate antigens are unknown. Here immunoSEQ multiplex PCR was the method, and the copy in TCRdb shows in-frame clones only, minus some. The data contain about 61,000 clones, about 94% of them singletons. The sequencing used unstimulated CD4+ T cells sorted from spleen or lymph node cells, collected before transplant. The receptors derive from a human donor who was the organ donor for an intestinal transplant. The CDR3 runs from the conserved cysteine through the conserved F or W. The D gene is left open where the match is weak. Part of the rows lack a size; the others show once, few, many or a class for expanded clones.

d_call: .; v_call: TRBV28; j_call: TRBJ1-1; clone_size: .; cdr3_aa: CASSLIPPNMNTEAFF; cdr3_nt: TGTGCCAGCAGTTTAATCCCCCCGAATATGAACACTGAAGCTTTCTTT
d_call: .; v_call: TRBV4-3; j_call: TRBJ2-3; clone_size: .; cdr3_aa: CASSQDSQWGRADTQYF; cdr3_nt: TGCGCCAGCAGCCAAGATAGCCAGTGGGGGCGTGCAGATACGCAGTATTTT
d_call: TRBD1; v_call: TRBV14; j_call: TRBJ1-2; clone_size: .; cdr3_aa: CASSPIEGQGSYGYTF; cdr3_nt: TGTGCCAGCAGCCCGATAGAAGGACAGGGGAGCTATGGCTACACCTTC
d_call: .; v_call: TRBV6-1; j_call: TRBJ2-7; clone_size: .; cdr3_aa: CASSEIYGGVSPYEQYF; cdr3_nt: TGTGCCAGCAGTGAAATTTATGGAGGCGTTTCCCCCTACGAGCAGTACTTC
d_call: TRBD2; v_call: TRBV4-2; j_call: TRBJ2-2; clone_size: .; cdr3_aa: CASRDLAGGARTGELFF; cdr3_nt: TGTGCCAGCAGGGATCTAGCGGGGGGCGCAAGGACCGGGGAGCTGTTTTTT
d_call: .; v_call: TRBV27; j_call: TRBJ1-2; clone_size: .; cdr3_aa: CASSFRGNYGYTF; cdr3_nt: TGTGCCAGCAGTTTTCGGGGAAACTATGGCTACACCTTC
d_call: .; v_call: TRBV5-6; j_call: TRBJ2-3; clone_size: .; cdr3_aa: CASSLEVGGRVDTQYF; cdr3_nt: TGTGCCAGCAGCTTGGAGGTTGGGGGGCGCGTAGATACGCAGTATTTT
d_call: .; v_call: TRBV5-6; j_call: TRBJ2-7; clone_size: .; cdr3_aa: CASSLDLREQYF; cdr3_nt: TGTGCCAGCAGCTTGGACTTACGCGAGCAGTACTTC
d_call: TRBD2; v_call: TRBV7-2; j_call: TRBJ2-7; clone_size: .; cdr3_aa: CASSLRLAGMSSYEQYF; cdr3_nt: TGTGCCAGCAGCTTAAGACTAGCGGGGATGAGCTCCTACGAGCAGTACTTC
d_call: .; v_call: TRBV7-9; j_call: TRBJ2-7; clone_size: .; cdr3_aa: CASSPRGTGPLYEQYF; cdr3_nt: TGTGCCAGCAGCCCCCGAGGGACGGGTCCTCTATACGAGCAGTACTTC
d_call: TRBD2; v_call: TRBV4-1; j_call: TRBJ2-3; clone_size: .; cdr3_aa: CASSQDVSGGPDTQYF; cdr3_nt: TGCGCCAGCAGCCAAGATGTTAGCGGGGGCCCGGATACGCAGTATTTT
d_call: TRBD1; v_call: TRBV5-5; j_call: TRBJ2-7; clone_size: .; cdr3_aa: CASSRGPTGGIEQYF; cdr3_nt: TGTGCCAGCAGCCGGGGCCCCACAGGGGGGATTGAGCAGTACTTC
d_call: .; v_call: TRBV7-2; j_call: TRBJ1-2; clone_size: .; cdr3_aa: CASSLGQNYGYTF; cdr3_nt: TGTGCCAGCAGCTTAGGCCAGAACTATGGCTACACCTTC
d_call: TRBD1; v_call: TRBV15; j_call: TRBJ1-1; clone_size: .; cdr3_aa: CATTTGGLMAEAFF; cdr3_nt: TGTGCCACCACCACAGGGGGCTTAATGGCTGAAGCTTTCTTT
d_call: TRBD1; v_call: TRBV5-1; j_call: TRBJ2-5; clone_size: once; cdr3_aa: CASSRGTGGETQYF; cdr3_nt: TGCGCCAGCAGCAGGGGGACAGGGGGAGAGACCCAGTACTTC
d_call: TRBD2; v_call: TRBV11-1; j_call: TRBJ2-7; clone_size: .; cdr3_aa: CASSPRGGTYEQYF; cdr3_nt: TGTGCCAGCAGCCCGCGGGGGGGGACCTACGAGCAGTACTTC
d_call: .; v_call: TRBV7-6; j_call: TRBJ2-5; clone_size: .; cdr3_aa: CASSSSGQETQYF; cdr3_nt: TGTGCCAGCAGCTCCTCCGGCCAAGAGACCCAGTACTTC
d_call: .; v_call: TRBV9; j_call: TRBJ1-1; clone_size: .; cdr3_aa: CASSVTPGRKLMNTEAFF; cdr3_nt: TGTGCCAGCAGCGTAACCCCCGGTCGAAAACTCATGAACACTGAAGCTTTCTTT
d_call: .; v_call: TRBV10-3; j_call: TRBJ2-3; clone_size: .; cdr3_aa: CAISRTGDTTDTQYF; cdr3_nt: TGTGCCATCAGTAGAACGGGGGACACCACAGATACGCAGTATTTT
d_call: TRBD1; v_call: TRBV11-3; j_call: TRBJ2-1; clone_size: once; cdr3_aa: CASSRQGAYNEQFF; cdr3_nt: TGTGCCAGCAGCCGGCAGGGGGCCTACAATGAGCAGTTCTTC